This T cell receptor beta chain was observed in a study of cytomegalovirus exposure and HLA in healthy donors. In the PCR, 60 Vbeta and 13 Jbeta primers were used. Sequenced by immunoSEQ multiplex PCR; TCRdb stores in-frame clones only, minus some. The sample consists of some 130,000 clones, around 80% of them appearing once. Germline CDR1 reads SGHDT; CDR2 reads YYEEEE. Germline trimming cut 6 bases from V and 9 bases from J; bases unmatched to any gene: 11. CDR3 length: 14 residues. The sample consisted of PBMCs. The gene calls are TRBV5-6 and TRBJ2-1, with 8 bases fitting TRBD2. The receptor's source is a boy aged 2-15 years in good health and CMV-seronegative. CDR3 residues: CASTAGGGLVEQFF. DNA of the CDR3: TGTGCCAGCACCGCCGGGGGGGGGTTGGTTGAGCAGTTCTTC.